This is a list of T cell receptor beta chains from one sample in a study of blood T cells in healthy people across ages. TCRdb processed the 5' RACE reads anew with MiXCR; each CDR3 protein has one entry. The sample has about 680,000 distinct CDR3 sequences, 45% to 50% seen once. Sequenced: blood. Receptor source: a woman aged 55-69 years in good health. Both conserved end residues are part of each CDR3. D genes are given only for firm matches. Not all rows give a size; the values are once, few, many and, for expanded clones, a class.

TRBJ2-7 | once | 18 | TRBV7-2 | TRBD2 | CASSPQTSSGRGTYEQYF | TGTGCCAGCAGCCCCCAAACCTCTAGCGGGAGGGGAACCTACGAGCAGTACTTC
TRBJ2-7 | few | 16 | TRBV21-1 | - | CASSKGGTGGTYEQYF | TGTGCCAGCAGCAAAGGGGGGACAGGGGGGACCTACGAGCAGTACTTC
TRBJ2-7 | few | 16 | TRBV3-1 | TRBD1 | CASSQEPGQGYYEQYF | TGTGCCAGCAGCCAAGAGCCGGGACAGGGGTACTACGAGCAGTACTTC
TRBJ2-5 | - | 14 | TRBV7-2 | - | CASSLTGVVETQYF | TGTGCCAGCAGCTTAACAGGTGTGGTAGAGACCCAGTACTTC
TRBJ2-5 | - | 13 | TRBV29-1 | TRBD2 | CSVGGTRGETQYF | TGCAGCGTTGGCGGGACTAGAGGAGAGACCCAGTACTTC
TRBJ1-4 | few | 12 | TRBV12-3/TRBV12-4 | - | CASSPRNEKLFF | TGTGCCAGCAGTCCCCGAAATGAAAAACTGTTTTTT
TRBJ2-5 | - | 16 | TRBV4-3 | TRBD2 | CASSQNPRGDERPQYF | TGCGCCAGCAGCCAAAACCCTCGGGGGGATGAGAGACCCCAGTACTTC
TRBJ2-5 | - | 15 | TRBV5-8 | - | CASRVPGRMLYKQYF | TGTGCCAGCAGAGTTCCGGGACGAATGCTATACAAGCAGTACTTC
TRBJ2-3 | - | 14 | TRBV11-2 | - | CASSQGTDLDTQYF | TGTGCCAGCAGCCAAGGGACCGACCTGGATACGCAGTATTTT
TRBJ2-7 | - | 15 | TRBV6-5 | - | CASRDSWADSYEQYF | TGTGCCAGCAGGGACTCGTGGGCGGACTCCTACGAGCAGTACTTC
TRBJ1-2 | - | 13 | TRBV18 | TRBD1 | CASRQGDNYGYTF | TGTGCCAGCCGACAGGGGGACAACTATGGCTACACCTTC
TRBJ2-5 | - | 14 | TRBV7-9 | - | CASSLSSAEETQYF | TGTGCCAGCAGCTTATCCTCCGCAGAAGAGACCCAGTACTTC
TRBJ2-7 | once | 14 | TRBV20-1 | - | CSASTGYVTYEQYF | TGCAGTGCGTCCACGGGGTATGTGACCTACGAGCAGTACTTC
TRBJ2-3 | few | 16 | TRBV2 | TRBD2 | CASRGGLAGVKDTQYF | TGTGCCAGCAGGGGGGGACTAGCGGGAGTCAAAGATACGCAGTATTTT
TRBJ2-1 | many | 12 | TRBV20-1 | - | CSAFGGHNEQFF | TGCAGTGCTTTCGGGGGACACAATGAGCAGTTCTTC
TRBJ2-1 | - | 14 | TRBV20-1 | TRBD1 | CSVHRDRGLYEQFF | TGCAGTGTCCACCGGGACAGGGGGCTGTATGAGCAGTTCTTC
TRBJ2-7 | - | 14 | TRBV20-1 | TRBD2 | CSASLGLAPNEQYF | TGCAGTGCTAGTCTAGGACTAGCGCCGAATGAGCAGTACTTC
TRBJ2-5 | - | 15 | TRBV5-1 | - | CASSLVPQQQETQYF | TGCGCCAGCAGCTTGGTTCCGCAACAGCAAGAGACCCAGTACTTC
TRBJ2-5 | - | 14 | TRBV5-1 | - | CASSLVGTQETQYF | TGTGCCAGCAGCTTAGTCGGGACTCAAGAGACCCAGTACTTC
TRBJ2-3 | - | 19 | TRBV4-3 | TRBD2 | CASSQERGSAGGPTDTQYF | TGCGCCAGCAGCCAAGAGAGAGGTTCTGCGGGAGGGCCAACAGATACGCAGTATTTT
TRBJ2-5 | few | 14 | TRBV7-7 | - | CASSLDIEALTQYF | TGTGCCAGCAGCTTAGATATAGAGGCCTTGACCCAGTACTTC
TRBJ2-1 | - | 16 | TRBV20-1 | TRBD2 | CSANSPPGLVSDEQFF | TGCAGTGCCAATTCCCCCCCGGGACTAGTTTCGGATGAGCAGTTCTTC
TRBJ2-6 | few | 18 | TRBV28 | TRBD1 | CASSAPGTAISGANVLTF | TGTGCCAGCAGTGCCCCCGGGACAGCGATTTCTGGGGCCAACGTCCTGACTTTC
TRBJ2-1 | many | 16 | TRBV24-1 | TRBD2 | CATSDSAASGSYEQFF | TGTGCCACCAGTGATTCGGCGGCTAGCGGGAGCTATGAGCAGTTCTTC
TRBJ2-5 | few | 13 | TRBV5-1 | TRBD2 | CASSRGLVETQYF | TGCGCCAGCAGCCGGGGACTAGTGGAGACCCAGTACTTC
TRBJ2-5 | - | 15 | TRBV7-2 | - | CASSLDPRGVETQYF | TGTGCCAGCAGCTTAGATCCCAGGGGAGTAGAGACCCAGTACTTC
TRBJ2-4 | - | 13 | TRBV6-2/TRBV6-3 | - | CASSDYRENIQYF | TGTGCCAGCAGCGACTACAGGGAAAACATTCAGTACTTC